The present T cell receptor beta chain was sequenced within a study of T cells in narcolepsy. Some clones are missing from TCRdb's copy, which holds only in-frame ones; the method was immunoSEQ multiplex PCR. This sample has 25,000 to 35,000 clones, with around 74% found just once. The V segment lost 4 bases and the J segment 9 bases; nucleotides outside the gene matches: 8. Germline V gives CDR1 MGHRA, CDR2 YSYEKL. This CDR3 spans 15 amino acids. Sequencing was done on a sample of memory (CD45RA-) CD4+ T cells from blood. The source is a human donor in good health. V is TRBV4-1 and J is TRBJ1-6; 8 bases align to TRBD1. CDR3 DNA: TGCGCCAGCAGCCTTCGGACAGGGACATTTTCACCCCTCCACTTT. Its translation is CASSLRTGTFSPLHF.